The clone carrying this T cell receptor beta chain was seen ten or more times. The antigen is undetermined. This specimen comes from a study of T cells in Graves' hyperthyroidism and ophthalmopathy. Study-wide results and caveats: Separating ophthalmopathy from stable hyperthyroidism was achieved by a 13 V-J model.

The length of the CDR3 is 16 residues. Looked up from germline, CDR1 is DFQATT and CDR2 is SNEGSKA (reference sequence). The trim removed 4 bases at V and 0 bases at J, leaving 10 bases unmatched. What was amplified from RNA transcripts were TCR beta CDR3 regions. During a first-round RT-PCR of the TCR CDR3, the HTBI primer set was used. TCRdb called the multiplex PCR reads again in MiXCR, with one record for every CDR3 protein. The sample lists nearly 600,000 distinct CDR3 sequences, 11% to 15% occurring once. Uncontrolled infection, other autoimmune disease, pregnancy or lactation barred patients from enrollment.

Sequences were obtained from blood. The TCR originated in a woman between 18 and 29 years old with Graves' ophthalmopathy. The chain uses TRBV20-1 and TRBJ2-3; TRBD2 aligns across 7 bases. Here the CDR3 reads CSAKALLAPSTDTQYF. The DNA of the CDR3 is TGCAGTGCTAAGGCCCTACTAGCGCCTAGCACAGATACGCAGTATTTT.